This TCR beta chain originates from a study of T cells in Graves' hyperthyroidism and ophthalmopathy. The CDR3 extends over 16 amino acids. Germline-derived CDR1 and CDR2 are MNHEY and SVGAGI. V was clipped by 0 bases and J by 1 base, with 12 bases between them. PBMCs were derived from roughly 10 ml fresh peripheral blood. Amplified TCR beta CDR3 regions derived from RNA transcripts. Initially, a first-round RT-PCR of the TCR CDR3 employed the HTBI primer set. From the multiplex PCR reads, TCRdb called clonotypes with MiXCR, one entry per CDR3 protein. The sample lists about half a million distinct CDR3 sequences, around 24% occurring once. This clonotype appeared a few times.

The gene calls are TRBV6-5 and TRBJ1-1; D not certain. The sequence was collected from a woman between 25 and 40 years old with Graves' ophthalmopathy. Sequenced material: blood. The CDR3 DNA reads TGTGCCAGCAGTTACTCGGCCGACTCTACGAACACTGAAGCTTTCTTT. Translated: CASSYSADSTNTEAFF.